Below, 10 T cell receptor beta chains from the same sample are listed, as sequenced in a study of blood T cell repertoires in COVID-19. This table comes from immunoSEQ multiplex PCR, and its TCRdb copy is limited to in-frame clones, with some not included. The sample consists of 200,000 to 250,000 clones, about four fifths of them appearing once. The sequenced material came from PBMCs or T cells enriched from blood (not recorded which). The source is a woman in her forties or fifties who had been exposed to COVID-19.

This clone was counted at least ten times. The V gene is TRBV5-1, the J gene TRBJ2-1; 10 bases map to TRBD1. CDR1 is SGHRS and CDR2 is YFSETQ in the germline V gene. V lost 4 bases to trimming and J lost 6 bases; unmatched junction nucleotides: 4. CDR3 length: 14 residues. The chain's CDR3 is CASSRQGASNEQFF. The CDR3 DNA sequence: TGCGCCAGCAGCCGACAGGGGGCAAGCAATGAGCAGTTCTTC.

This chain's CDR3 is CASSRRPGGATDTQYF. The CDR3 nucleotides are TGTGCCAGCTCGCGCCGACCCGGGGGTGCCACAGATACGCAGTATTTT. V usage is TRBV18 and J usage is TRBJ2-3; perhaps TRBD2 as D (6 bases). V was clipped by 6 bases and J by 2 bases, with 18 bases between them. Germline values: CDR1 KGHSH, CDR2 LQKENI. This CDR3 contains 16 residues.

This chain uses TRBV29-1 with TRBJ2-7; possible D gene TRBD2, 5 bases. V lost 6 bases and J lost 3, with 9 bases in between. CDR3 length: 11 residues. Looked up from germline, CDR1 is SQVTM and CDR2 is ANQGSEA. The chain's CDR3 is CSVARGYEQYF. CDR3 coding DNA: TGCAGCGTGGCCCGGGGCTACGAGCAGTACTTC.

The gene calls are TRBV3-1 (or the pseudogene TRBV3-2) and TRBJ1-6, with 7 bases matching TRBD1. Germline V lookup: CDR1 LGHDT, CDR2 YNNKEL (reference sequence). The J segment lost 0 bases and the V segment lost 4 bases, leaving 3 bases of the junction unmatched. The CDR3 contains 16 residues. The DNA for the CDR3 is TGTGCCAGCAGCCCGGACAGGAGCTCCTATAATTCACCCCTCCACTTT. It encodes CASSPDRSSYNSPLHF.

The chain recombines TRBV9 with TRBJ2-7; D is uncertain. V shed 5 bases and J shed 4 bases, with 19 bases lying between them. CDR3 length: 15 residues. Per germline, CDR1 SGDLS and CDR2 YYNGEE. The CDR3 sequence is CASSISPGSIYEQYF. CDR3 in DNA: TGTGCCAGCAGTATCTCGCCGGGTTCCATATACGAGCAGTACTTC.

The CDR3 loop reads CASRGQGRNNSPLHF. The CDR3 coding sequence is TGTGCCAGCAGGGGACAGGGGCGGAACAATTCACCCCTCCACTTT. V is TRBV19 and J is TRBJ1-6; TRBD1 aligns across 10 bases. The V gene end was trimmed by 9 bases and the J gene end by 7 bases; junction bases not matched to a gene: 9. Germline loops: CDR1 LNHDA, CDR2 SQIVND (reference sequence). There are 15 residues in the CDR3.

The V gene is TRBV2, the J gene TRBJ2-5; possible D gene TRBD2, 5 bases. The ends were cut back, 4 bases at V and 2 bases at J, with 14 bases in the middle. CDR3 length: 15 residues. CDR1 is SNHLY and CDR2 is FYNNEI in the germline V gene. CDR3 coding DNA: TGTGCCAGCAGTGTTCTTGGACTTATACAAGAGACCCAGTACTTC. This encodes CASSVLGLIQETQYF.

V is TRBV19 and J is TRBJ2-3; 10 bases are a match to TRBD2. V was clipped by 4 bases and J by 6 bases; unmatched bases: 10. CDR3 length: 16 residues. The V gene's germline CDR1 is LNHDA and CDR2 SQIVND (reference sequence). In nucleotides, the CDR3 is TGTGCCAGTAGTAGCCTAAGCGGGGGGGCTCCCGATACGCAGTATTTT. This sequence encodes CASSSLSGGAPDTQYF.

CDR3 nucleotide sequence: TGTGCCAGCAGCGGCCTAGCGAACAATGAGCAGTTCTTC. This translates into CASSGLANNEQFF. The J gene is TRBJ2-1, the V gene TRBV9; a weak D match, TRBD2 (6 bases). Trimming shortened V by 3 bases and J by 5 bases, and 9 bases separated the two germline ends. CDR1 is SGDLS, CDR2 YYNGEE, per germline. The CDR3 is 13 amino acids.

The chain couples TRBV19 to TRBJ1-2, with D possibly matching TRBD1 (5 bases). The V gene lost 7 bases and the J gene lost 4 bases, with 25 bases spanning the gap. The CDR3 is 17 amino acids. The germline V gene encodes CDR1 LNHDA and CDR2 SQIVND (reference sequence). The CDR3 protein is CASNDPGSPTGSYGYTF. CDR3 nucleotides: TGTGCCAGTAACGACCCAGGGTCACCTACTGGTTCCTATGGCTACACCTTC.